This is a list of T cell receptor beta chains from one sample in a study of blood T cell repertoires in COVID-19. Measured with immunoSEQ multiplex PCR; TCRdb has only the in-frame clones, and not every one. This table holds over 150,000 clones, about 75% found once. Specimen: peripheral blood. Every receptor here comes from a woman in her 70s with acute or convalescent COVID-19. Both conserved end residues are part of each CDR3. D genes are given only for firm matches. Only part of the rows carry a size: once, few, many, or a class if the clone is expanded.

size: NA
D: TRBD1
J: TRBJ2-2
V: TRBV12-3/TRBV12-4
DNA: TGTGCCAGCAGTATACAGGGGGCCGGGGAGCTGTTTTTT
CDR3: CASSIQGAGELFF

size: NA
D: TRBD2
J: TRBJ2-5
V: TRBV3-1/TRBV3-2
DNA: TGTGCCAGCAGCCAAGTTAGCGGGGAGACCCAGTACTTC
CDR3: CASSQVSGETQYF

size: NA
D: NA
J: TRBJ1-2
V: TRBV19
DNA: TGTGCCAGCAGACCTGGGGGGGGGAGCTTTGCCCCGGAGGACACCTTC
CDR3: CASRPGGGSFAPEDTF

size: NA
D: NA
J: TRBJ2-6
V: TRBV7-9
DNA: TGTGCCAGCAGCTTAGACGGGGGTAGTACTGGGGCCAACGTCCTGACTTTC
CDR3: CASSLDGGSTGANVLTF

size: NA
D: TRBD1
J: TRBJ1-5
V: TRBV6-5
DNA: TGTGCCAGCAATTCCGGGACAGGGCGTCAGCCCCAGCATTTT
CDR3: CASNSGTGRQPQHF

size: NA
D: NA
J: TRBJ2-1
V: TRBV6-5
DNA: TGTGCCAGCAGTTACTTGCGGGGCTCTTACAATGAGCAGTTCTTC
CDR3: CASSYLRGSYNEQFF

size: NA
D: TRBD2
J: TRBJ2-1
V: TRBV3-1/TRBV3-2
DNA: TGTGCCAGCAGCCGTCAAAGCGGGGTCAACAATGAGCAGTTCTTC
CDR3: CASSRQSGVNNEQFF

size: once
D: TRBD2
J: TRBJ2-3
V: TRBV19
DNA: TGTGCCAGTAGTGTGGGAGCGGGAGGAACAGATACGCAGTATTTT
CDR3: CASSVGAGGTDTQYF

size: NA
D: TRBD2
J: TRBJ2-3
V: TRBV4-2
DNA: TGTGCCAGCAGCCAAGATCTAGCGGGAGAGTCCCCAGATACGCAGTATTTT
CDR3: CASSQDLAGESPDTQYF

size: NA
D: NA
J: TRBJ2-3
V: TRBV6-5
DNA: TGTGCCAGCAGGGCGGCTAGTTCGGGCACAGATACGCAGTATTTT
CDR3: CASRAASSGTDTQYF

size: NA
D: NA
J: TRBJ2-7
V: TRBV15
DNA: TGTGCCACCAGCAAGCCGAGGGGCAGGGGAACTTACGAGCAGTACTTC
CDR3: CATSKPRGRGTYEQYF

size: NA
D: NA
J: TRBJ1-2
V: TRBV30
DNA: TGTGCCTGGAGTGTTTCGGGAGACTATGGCTACACCTTC
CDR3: CAWSVSGDYGYTF

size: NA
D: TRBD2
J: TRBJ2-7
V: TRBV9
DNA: TGTGCCAGCAGCGTAGGACTAGCGGAGTCGCACGGGGAGCAGTACTTC
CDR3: CASSVGLAESHGEQYF

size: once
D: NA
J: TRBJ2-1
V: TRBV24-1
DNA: TGTGCCACCAGTGATTACTCGGGGGACGGGCACGCCTACAATGAGCAGTTCTTC
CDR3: CATSDYSGDGHAYNEQFF

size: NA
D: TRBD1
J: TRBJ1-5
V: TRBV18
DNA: TGTGCCAGCTCATCCCGCCCGGGACAGGCCAATCAGCCCCAGCATTTT
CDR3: CASSSRPGQANQPQHF